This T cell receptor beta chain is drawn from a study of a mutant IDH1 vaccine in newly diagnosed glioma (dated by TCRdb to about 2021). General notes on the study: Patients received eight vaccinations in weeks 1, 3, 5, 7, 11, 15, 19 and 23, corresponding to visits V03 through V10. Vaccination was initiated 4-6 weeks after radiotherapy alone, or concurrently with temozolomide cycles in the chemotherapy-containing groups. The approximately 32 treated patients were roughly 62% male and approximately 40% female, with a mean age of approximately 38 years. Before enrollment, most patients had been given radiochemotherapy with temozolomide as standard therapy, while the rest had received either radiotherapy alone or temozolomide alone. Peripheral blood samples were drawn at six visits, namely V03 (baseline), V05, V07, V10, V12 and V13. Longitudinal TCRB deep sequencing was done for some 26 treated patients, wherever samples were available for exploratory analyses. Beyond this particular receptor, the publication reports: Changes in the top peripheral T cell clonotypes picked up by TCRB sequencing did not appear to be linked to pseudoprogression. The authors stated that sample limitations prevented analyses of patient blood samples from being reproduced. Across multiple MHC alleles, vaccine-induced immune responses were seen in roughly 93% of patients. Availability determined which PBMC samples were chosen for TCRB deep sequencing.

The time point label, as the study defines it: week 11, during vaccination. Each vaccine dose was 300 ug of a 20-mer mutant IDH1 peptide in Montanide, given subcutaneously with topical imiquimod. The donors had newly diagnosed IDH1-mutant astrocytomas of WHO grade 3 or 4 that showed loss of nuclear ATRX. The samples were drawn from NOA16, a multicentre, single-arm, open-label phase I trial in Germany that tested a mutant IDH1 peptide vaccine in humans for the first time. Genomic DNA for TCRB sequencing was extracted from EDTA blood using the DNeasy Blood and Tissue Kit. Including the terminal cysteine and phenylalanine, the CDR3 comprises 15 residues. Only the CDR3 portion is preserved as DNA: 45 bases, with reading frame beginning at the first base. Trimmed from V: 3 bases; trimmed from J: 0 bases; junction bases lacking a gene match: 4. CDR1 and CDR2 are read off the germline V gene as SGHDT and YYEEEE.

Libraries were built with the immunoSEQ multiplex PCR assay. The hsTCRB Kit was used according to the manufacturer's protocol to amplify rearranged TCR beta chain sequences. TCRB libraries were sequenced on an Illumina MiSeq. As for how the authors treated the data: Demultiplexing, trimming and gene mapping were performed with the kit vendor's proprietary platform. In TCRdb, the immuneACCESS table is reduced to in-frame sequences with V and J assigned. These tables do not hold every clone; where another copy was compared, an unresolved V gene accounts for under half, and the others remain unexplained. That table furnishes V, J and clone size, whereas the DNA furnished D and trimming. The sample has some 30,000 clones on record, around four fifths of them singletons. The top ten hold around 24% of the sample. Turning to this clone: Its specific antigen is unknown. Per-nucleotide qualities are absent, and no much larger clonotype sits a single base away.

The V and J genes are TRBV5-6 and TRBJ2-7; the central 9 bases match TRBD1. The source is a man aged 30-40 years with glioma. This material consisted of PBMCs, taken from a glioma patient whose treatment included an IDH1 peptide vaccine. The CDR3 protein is CASSSWTGASYEQYF. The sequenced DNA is TGTGCCAGCAGCTCCTGGACAGGGGCCTCCTACGAGCAGTACTTC.